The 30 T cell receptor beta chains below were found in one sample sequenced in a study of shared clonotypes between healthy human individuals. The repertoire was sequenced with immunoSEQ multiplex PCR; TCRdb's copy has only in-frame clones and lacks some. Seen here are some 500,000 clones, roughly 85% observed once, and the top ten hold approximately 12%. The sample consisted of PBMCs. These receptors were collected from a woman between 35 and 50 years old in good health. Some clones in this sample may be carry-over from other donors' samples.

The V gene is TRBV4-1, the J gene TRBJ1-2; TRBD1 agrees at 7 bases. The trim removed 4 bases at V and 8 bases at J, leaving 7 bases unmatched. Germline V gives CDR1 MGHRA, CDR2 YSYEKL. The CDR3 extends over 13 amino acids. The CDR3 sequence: CASSPRTGGGYTF. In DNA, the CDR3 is TGCGCCAGCAGCCCTCGGACAGGCGGAGGCTACACCTTC.

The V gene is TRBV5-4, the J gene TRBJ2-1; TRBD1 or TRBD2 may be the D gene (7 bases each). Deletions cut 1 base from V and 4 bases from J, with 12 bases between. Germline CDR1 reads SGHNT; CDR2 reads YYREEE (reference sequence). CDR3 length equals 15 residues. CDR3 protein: CASSLQGGRYNEQFF. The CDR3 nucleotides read TGTGCCAGCAGCTTGCAGGGGGGGAGGTACAATGAGCAGTTCTTC.

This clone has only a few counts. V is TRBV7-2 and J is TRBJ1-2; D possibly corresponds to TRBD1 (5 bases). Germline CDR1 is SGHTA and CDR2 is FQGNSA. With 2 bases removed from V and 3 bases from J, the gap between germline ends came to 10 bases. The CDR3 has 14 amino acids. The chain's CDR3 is CASSLSRADYGYTF. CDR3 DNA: TGTGCCAGCAGCTTAAGCAGGGCAGACTATGGCTACACCTTC. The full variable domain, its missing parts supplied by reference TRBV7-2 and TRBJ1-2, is GAGVSQSPSNKVTEKGKDVELRCDPISGHTALYWYRQSLGQGLEFLIYFQGNSAPDKSGLPSDRFSAERTGGSVSTLTIQRTQQEDSAVYLCASSLSRADYGYTFGSGTRLTVV.

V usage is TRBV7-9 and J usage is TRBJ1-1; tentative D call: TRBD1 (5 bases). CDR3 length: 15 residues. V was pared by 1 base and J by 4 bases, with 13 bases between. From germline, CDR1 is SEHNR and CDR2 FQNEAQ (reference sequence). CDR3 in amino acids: CASSLGWGGFTEAFF. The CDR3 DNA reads TGTGCCAGCAGCTTAGGCTGGGGCGGATTCACTGAAGCTTTCTTT.

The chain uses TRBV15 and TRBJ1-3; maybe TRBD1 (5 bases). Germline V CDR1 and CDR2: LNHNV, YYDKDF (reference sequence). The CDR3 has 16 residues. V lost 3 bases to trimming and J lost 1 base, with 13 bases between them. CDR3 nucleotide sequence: TGTGCCACCAGCAGTCCGAATCGGGGGTCTGGAAACACCATATATTTT. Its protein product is CATSSPNRGSGNTIYF.

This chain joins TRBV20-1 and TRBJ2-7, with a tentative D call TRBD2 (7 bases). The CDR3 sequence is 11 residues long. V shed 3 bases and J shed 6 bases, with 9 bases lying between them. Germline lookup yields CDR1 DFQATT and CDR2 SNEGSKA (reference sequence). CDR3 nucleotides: TGCAGTGCTAGGGGGGGGCGCGAGCAGTACTTC. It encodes CSARGGREQYF.

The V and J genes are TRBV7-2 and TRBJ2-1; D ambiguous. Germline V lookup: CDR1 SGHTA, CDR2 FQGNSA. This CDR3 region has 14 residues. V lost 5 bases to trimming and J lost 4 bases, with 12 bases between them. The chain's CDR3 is CASSQEGPYNEQFF. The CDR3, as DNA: TGTGCCAGCAGCCAAGAAGGACCATACAATGAGCAGTTCTTC.

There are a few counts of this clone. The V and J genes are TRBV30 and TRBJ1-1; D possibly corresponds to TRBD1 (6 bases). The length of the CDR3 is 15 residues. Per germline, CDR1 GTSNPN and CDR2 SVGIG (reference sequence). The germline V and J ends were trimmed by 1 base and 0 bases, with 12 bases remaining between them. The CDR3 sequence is CAWSGRTAMNTEAFF. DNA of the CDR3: TGTGCCTGGAGTGGCCGGACAGCAATGAACACTGAAGCTTTCTTT.

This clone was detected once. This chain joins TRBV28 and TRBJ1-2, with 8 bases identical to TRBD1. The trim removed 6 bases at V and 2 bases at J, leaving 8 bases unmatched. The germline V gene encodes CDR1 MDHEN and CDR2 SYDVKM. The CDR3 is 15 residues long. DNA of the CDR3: TGTGCCAGCAGGGGAACCCGGACAGGGAACTATGGCTACACCTTC. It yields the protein CASRGTRTGNYGYTF.

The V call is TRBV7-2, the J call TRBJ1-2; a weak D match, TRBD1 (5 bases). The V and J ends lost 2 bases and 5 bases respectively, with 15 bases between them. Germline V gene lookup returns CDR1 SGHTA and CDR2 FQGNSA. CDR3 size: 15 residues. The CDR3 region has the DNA TGTGCCAGCAGCTTAACACCTCCGGGGCCGTATGGCTACACCTTC. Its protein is CASSLTPPGPYGYTF.

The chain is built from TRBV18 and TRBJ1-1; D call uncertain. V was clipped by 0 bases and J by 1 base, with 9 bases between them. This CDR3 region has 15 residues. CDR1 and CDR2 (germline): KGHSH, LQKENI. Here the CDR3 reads CASSPPNEANTEAFF. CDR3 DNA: TGTGCCAGCTCACCACCGAATGAGGCGAACACTGAAGCTTTCTTT.

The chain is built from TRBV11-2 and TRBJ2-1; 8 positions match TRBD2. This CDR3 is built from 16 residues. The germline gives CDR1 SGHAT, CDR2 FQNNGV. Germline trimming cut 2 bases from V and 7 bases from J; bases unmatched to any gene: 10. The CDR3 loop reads CASSLHRAGDSNEQFF. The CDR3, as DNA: TGTGCCAGCAGCTTACATCGAGCGGGAGATAGTAATGAGCAGTTCTTC.

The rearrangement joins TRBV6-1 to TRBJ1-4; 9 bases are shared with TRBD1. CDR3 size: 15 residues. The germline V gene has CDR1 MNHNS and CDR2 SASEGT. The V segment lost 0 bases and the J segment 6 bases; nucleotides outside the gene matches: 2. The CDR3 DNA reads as TGTGCCAGCAGTGAAGCACAGGGGGCGTATGAAAAACTGTTTTTT. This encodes CASSEAQGAYEKLFF.

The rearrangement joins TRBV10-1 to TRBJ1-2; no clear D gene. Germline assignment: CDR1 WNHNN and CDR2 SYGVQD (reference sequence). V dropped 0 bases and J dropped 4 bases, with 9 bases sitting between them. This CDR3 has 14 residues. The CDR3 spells CASSESGRFYGYTF. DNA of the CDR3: TGCGCCAGCAGTGAGTCGGGTAGATTCTATGGCTACACCTTC.

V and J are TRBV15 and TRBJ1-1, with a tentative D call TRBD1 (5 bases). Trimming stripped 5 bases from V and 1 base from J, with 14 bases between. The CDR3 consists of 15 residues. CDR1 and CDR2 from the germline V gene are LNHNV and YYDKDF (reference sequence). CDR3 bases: TGTGCCACCAGCTGGGGCGGGACGGGGAACACTGAAGCTTTCTTT. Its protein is CATSWGGTGNTEAFF.

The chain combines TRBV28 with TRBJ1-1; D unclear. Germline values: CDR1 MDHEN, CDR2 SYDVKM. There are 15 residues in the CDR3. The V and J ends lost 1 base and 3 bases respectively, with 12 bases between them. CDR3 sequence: CASSLLAAGDTEAFF. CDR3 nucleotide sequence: TGTGCCAGCAGTTTATTGGCGGCTGGGGACACTGAAGCTTTCTTT. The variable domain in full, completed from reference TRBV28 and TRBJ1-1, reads DVKVTQSSRYLVKRTGEKVFLECVQDMDHENMFWYRQDPGLGLRLIYFSYDVKMKEKGDIPEGYSVSREKKERFSLILESASTNQTSMYLCASSLLAAGDTEAFFGQGTRLTVV.

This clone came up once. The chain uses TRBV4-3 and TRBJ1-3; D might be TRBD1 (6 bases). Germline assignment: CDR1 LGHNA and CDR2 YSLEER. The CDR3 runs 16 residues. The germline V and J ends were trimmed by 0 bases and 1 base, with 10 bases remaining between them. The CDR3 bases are TGCGCCAGCAGCCAAGACACAGGGAGATCTGGAAACACCATATATTTT. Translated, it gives CASSQDTGRSGNTIYF.

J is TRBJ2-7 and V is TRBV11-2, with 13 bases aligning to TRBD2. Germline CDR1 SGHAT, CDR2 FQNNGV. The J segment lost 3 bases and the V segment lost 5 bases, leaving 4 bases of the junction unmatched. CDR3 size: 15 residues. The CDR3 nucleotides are TGTGCCAGCAGCCCCACTAGCGGGAGGGGCTACGAGCAGTACTTC. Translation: CASSPTSGRGYEQYF.

The CDR3 DNA follows: TGTGCCATCAGAGCTGGGACTAGCGGGTACACAGATACGCAGTATTTT. Its translation: CAIRAGTSGYTDTQYF. The chain recombines TRBV10-3 with TRBJ2-3; 12 bases align to TRBD2. Trimming at V came to 6 bases and at J to 2 bases, leaving 6 bases not matched to a gene. Per germline, CDR1 ENHRY and CDR2 SYGVKD. The CDR3 is 16 amino acids.

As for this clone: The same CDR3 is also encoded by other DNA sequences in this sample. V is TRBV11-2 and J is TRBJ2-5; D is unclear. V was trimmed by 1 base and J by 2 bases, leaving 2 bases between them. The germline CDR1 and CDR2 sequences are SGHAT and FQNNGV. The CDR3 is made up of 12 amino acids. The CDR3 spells CASSLGQETQYF. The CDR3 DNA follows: TGTGCCAGCAGCTTAGGACAAGAGACCCAGTACTTC.

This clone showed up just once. CDR3 region: CASTLAGGPPDTQYF. The CDR3 DNA sequence: TGTGCCAGCACCTTAGCGGGAGGGCCCCCAGATACGCAGTATTTT. The chain links TRBV28 to TRBJ2-3; TRBD2 matches at 11 bases. The CDR3 covers 15 residues. Germline loops: CDR1 MDHEN, CDR2 SYDVKM. V lost 7 bases and J lost 4; bases outside the gene matches: 7.

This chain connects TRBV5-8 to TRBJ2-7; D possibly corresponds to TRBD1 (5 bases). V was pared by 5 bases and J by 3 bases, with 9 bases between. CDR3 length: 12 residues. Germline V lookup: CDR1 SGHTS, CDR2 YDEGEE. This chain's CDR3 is CASSFDSYEQYF. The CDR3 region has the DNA TGTGCCAGCAGTTTTGACAGCTACGAGCAGTACTTC.

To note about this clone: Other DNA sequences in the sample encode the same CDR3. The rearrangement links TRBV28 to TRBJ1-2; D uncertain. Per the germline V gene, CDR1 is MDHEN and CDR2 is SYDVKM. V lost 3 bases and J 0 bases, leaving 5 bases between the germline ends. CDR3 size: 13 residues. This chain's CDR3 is CASSFSTNYGYTF. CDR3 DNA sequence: TGTGCCAGCAGTTTTTCTACTAACTATGGCTACACCTTC.

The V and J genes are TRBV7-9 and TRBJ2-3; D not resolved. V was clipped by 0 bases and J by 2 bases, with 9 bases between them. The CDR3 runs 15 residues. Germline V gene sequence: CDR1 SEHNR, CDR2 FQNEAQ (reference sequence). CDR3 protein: CASSLASQFTDTQYF. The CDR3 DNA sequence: TGTGCCAGCAGCTTAGCATCGCAGTTCACAGATACGCAGTATTTT.

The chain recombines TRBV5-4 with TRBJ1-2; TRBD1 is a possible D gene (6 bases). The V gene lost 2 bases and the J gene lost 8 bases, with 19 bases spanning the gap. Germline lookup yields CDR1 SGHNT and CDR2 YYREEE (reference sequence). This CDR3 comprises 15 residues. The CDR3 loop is CASSLPTGRILGYTF. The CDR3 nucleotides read TGTGCCAGCAGCTTACCCACAGGGAGGATTTTGGGCTACACCTTC. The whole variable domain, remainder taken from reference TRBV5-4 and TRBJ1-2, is ETGVTQSPTHLIKTRGQQVTLRCSSQSGHNTVSWYQQALGQGPQFIFQYYREEENGRGNFPPRFSGLQFPNYSSELNVNALELDDSALYLCASSLPTGRILGYTFGSGTRLTVV.

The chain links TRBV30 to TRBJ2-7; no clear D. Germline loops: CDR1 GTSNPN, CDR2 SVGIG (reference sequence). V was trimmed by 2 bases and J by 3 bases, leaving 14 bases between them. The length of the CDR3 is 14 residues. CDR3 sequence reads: CAWSPVGRVYEQYF. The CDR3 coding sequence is TGTGCCTGGAGTCCCGTAGGACGGGTCTACGAGCAGTACTTC.

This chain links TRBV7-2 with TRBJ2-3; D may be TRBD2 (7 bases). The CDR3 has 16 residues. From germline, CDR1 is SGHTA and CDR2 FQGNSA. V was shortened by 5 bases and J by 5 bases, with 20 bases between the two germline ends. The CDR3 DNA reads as TGTGCCAGCAGCCGAGCGGGGACAATGGGGGGAGATACGCAGTATTTT. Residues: CASSRAGTMGGDTQYF.

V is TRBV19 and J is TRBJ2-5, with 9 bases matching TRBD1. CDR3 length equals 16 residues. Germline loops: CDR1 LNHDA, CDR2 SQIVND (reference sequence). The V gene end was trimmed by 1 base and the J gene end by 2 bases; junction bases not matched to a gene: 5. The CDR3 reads CASSIVVTGGQETQYF. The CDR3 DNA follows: TGTGCCAGTAGTATAGTGGTGACAGGGGGGCAAGAGACCCAGTACTTC.

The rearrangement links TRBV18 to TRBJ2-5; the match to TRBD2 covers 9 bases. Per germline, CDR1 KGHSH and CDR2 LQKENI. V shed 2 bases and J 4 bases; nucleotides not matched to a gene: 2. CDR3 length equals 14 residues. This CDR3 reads CASSPGTSLETQYF. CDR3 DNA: TGTGCCAGCTCACCAGGGACTAGCTTAGAGACCCAGTACTTC.

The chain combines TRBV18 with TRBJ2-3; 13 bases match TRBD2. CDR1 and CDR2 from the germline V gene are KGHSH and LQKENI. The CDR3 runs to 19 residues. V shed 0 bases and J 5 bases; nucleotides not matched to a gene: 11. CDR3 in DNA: TGTGCCAGCTCACCACCTTCCGGACTAGCGGGAGAGGGAATAGATACGCAGTATTTT. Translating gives CASSPPSGLAGEGIDTQYF.